One and the same sample provided the 6 T cell receptor beta chains below, sequenced in a study of blood T cell repertoires in COVID-19. This table comes from immunoSEQ multiplex PCR, and its TCRdb copy is limited to in-frame clones, with some not included. The table includes 60,000 to 70,000 clones, about 88% detected once. Sequencing used peripheral blood. The receptors originated from a woman aged 55-69 years with COVID-19, enrolled during active disease.

This clone was picked up one time. The chain combines TRBV7-9 with TRBJ2-1, with 12 bases aligning to TRBD2. The CDR3 sequence is 18 residues long. V lost 5 bases and J lost 8; bases outside the gene matches: 16. From germline, CDR1 is SEHNR and CDR2 FQNEAQ (reference sequence). The CDR3: CASSPGRLAGGPKDEQFF. For the CDR3, the DNA is TGTGCCAGCAGCCCCGGTCGCCTAGCGGGAGGGCCGAAGGATGAGCAGTTCTTC.

The chain uses TRBV6-2 or TRBV6-3 and TRBJ2-1; 10 positions agree with TRBD2. Per the germline V gene, CDR1 is MNHEY and CDR2 is SVGEGT. This CDR3 is built from 14 residues. The J segment lost 6 bases and the V segment lost 4 bases, leaving 3 bases of the junction unmatched. The CDR3 loop is CASSSSGRTNEQFF. CDR3 bases: TGTGCCAGCAGTTCTAGCGGGAGAACCAATGAGCAGTTCTTC.

This clone was seen a single time. This rearrangement joins TRBV6-2 or TRBV6-3 to TRBJ1-5, with 10 positions matching TRBD1. Germline V gene sequence: CDR1 MNHEY, CDR2 SVGEGT. Germline trimming cut 4 bases from V and 8 bases from J; bases unmatched to any gene: 2. The CDR3 is made up of 13 amino acids. In DNA, the CDR3 is TGTGCCAGCAGTTCGGGACAGGGGAAGCCCCAGCATTTT. Translation gives CASSSGQGKPQHF.

The V call is TRBV3-1 (or the pseudogene TRBV3-2), the J call TRBJ1-1, with no clear D. With 1 base removed from V and 7 bases from J, the gap between germline ends came to 7 bases. The length of the CDR3 is 12 residues. Germline V CDR1 and CDR2: LGHDT, YNNKEL (reference sequence). The CDR3 DNA reads TGTGCCAGCAGCCAAGGACTGATTGAAGCTTTCTTT. Translated, it gives CASSQGLIEAFF.

The V call is TRBV5-8, the J call TRBJ2-1; 11 nucleotides agree with TRBD2. The CDR3 sequence is 14 residues long. V dropped 7 bases and J dropped 8; count of bases not matched to a gene: 8. Germline CDR1 reads SGHTS; CDR2 reads YDEGEE. As DNA, the CDR3 is TGTGCCAGCCAAACTAGCGGGAGAGTCTATGAGCAGTTCTTC. It encodes CASQTSGRVYEQFF.

The chain couples TRBV5-4 to TRBJ1-2; the D is unclear. Trimming stripped 3 bases from V and 0 bases from J, with 9 bases between. Looked up from germline, CDR1 is SGHNT and CDR2 is YYREEE (reference sequence). The CDR3 is made up of 14 amino acids. The CDR3 sequence: CASSSYGANYGYTF. The DNA for the CDR3 is TGTGCCAGCAGCTCCTACGGAGCTAACTATGGCTACACCTTC.